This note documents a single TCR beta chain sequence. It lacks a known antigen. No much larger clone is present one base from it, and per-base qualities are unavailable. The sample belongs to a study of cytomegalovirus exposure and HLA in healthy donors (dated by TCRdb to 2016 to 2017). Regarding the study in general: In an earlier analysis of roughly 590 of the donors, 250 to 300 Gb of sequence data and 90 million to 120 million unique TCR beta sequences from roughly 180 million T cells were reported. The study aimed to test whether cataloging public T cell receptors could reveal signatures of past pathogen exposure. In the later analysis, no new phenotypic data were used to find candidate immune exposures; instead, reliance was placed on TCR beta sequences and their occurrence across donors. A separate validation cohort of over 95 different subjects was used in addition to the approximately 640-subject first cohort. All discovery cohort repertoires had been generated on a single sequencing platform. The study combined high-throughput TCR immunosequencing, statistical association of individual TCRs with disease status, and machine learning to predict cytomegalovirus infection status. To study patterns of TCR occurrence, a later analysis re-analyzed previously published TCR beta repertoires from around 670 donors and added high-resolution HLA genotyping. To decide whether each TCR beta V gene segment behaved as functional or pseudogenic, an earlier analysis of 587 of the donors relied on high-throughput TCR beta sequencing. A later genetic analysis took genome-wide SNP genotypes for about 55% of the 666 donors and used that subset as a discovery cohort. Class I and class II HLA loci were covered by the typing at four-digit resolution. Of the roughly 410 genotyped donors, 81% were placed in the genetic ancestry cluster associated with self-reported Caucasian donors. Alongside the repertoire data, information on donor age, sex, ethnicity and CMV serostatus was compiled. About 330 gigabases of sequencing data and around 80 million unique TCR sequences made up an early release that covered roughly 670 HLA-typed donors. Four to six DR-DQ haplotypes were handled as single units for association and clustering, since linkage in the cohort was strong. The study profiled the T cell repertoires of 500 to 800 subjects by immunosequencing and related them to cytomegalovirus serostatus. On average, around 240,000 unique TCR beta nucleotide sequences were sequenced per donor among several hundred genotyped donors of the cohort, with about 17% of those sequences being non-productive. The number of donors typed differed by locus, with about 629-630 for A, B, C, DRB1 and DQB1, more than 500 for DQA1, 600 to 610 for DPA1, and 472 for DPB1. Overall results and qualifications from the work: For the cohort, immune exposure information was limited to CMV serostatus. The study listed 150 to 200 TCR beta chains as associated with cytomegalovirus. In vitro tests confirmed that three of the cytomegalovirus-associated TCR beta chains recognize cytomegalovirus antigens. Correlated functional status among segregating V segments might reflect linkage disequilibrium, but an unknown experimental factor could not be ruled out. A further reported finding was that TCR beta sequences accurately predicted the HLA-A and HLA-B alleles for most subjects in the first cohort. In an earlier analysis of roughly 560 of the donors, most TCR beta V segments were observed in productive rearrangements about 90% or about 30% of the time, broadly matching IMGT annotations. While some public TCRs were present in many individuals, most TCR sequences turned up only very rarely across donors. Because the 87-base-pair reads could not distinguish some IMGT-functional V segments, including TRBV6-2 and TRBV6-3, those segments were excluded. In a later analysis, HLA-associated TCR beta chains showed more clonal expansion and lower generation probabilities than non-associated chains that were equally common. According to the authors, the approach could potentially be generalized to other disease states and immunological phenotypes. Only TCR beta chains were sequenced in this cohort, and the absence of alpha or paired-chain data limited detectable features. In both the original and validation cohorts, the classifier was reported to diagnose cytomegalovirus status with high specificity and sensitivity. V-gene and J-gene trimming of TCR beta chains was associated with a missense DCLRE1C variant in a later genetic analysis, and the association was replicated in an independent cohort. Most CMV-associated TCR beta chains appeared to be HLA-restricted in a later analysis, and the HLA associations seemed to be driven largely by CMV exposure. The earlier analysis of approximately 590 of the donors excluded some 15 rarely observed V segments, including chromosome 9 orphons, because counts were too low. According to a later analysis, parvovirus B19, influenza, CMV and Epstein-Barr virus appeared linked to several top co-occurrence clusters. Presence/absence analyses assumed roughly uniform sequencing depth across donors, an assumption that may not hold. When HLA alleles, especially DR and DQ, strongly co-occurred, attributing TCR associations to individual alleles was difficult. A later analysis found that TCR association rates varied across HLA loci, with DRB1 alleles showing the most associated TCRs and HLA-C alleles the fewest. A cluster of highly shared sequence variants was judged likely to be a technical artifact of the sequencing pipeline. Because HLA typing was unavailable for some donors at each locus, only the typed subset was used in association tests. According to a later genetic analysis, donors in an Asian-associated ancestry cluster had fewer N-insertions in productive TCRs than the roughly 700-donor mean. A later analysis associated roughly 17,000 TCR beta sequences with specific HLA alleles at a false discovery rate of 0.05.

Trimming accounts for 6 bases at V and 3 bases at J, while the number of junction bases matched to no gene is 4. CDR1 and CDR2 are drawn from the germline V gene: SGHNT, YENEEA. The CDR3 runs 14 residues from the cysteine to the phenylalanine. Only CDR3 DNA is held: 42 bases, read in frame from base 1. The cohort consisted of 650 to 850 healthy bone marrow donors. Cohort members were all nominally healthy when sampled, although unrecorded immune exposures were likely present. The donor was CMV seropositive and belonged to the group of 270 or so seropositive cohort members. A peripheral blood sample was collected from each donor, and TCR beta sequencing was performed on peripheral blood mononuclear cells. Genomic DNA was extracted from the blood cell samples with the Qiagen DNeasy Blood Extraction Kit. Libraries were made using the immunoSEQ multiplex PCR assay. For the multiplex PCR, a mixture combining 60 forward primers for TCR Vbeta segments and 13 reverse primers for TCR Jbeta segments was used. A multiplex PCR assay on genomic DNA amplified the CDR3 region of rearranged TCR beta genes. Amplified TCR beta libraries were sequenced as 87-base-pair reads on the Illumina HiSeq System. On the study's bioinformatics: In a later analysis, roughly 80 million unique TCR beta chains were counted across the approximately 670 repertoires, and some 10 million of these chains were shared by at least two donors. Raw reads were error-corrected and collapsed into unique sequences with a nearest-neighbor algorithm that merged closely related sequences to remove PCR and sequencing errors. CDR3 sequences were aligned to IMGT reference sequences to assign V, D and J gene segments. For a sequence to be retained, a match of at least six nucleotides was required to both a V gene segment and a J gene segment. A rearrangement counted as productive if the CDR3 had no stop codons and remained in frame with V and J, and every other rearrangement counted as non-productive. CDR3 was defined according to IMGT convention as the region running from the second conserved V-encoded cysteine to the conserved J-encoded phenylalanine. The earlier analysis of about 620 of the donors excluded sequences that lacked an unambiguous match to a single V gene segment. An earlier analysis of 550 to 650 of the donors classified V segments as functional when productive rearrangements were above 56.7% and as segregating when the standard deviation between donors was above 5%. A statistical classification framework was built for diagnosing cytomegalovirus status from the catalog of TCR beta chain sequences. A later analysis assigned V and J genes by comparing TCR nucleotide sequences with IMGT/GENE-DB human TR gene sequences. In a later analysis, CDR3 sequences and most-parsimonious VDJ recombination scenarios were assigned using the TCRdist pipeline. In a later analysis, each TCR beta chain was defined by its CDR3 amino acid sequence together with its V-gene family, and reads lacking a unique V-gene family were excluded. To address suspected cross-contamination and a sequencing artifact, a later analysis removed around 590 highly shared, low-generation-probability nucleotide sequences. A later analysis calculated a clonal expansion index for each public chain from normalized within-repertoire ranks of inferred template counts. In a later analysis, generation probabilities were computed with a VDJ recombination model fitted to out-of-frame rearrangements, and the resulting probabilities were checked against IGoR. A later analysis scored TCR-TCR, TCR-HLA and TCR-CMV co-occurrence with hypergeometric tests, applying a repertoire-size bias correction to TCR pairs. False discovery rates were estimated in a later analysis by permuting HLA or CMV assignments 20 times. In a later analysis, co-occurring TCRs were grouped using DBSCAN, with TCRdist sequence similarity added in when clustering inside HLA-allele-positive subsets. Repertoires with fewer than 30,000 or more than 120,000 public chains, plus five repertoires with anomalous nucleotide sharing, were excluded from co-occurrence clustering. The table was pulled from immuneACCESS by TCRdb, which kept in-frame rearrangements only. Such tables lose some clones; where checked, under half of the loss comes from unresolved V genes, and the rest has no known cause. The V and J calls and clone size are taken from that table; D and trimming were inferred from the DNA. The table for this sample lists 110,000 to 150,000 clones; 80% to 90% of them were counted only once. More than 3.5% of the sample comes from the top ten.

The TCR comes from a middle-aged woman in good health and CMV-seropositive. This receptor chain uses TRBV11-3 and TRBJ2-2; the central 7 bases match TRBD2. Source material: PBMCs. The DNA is TGTGCCAGCAGGAGGGGAGGGGACACCGGGGAGCTGTTTTTT. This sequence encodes CASRRGGDTGELFF.